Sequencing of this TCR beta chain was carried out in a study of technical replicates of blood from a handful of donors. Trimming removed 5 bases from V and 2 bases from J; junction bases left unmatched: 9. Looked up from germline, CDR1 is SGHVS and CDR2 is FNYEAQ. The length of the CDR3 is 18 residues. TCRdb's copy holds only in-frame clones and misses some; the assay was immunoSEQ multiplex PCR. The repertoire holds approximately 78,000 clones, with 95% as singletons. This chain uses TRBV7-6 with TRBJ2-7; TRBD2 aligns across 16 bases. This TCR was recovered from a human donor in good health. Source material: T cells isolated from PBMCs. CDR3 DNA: TGTGCCAGCAGCCCCCCCGGGACTAGCGGGAGGGGGGCCTACGAGCAGTACTTC. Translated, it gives CASSPPGTSGRGAYEQYF.